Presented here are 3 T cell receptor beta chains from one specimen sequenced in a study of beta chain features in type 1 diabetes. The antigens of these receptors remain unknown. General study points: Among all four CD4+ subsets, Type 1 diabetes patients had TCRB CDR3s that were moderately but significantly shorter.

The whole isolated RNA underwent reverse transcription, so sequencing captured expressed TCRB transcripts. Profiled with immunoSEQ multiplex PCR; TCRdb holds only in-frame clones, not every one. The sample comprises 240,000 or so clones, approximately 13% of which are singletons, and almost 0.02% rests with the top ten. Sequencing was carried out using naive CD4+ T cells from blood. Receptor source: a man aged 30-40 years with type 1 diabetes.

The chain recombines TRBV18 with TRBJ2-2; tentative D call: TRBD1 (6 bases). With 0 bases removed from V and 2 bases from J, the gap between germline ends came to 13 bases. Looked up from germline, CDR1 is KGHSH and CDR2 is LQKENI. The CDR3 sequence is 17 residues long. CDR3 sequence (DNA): TGTGCCAGCTCACCACCGGGTGGGGGCCTAAACACCGGGGAGCTGTTTTTT. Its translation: CASSPPGGGLNTGELFF.

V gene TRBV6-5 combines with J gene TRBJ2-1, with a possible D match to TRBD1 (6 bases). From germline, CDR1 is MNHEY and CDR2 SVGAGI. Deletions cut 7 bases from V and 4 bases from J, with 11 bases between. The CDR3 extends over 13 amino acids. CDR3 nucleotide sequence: TGTGCCAGCATCCCGACAGGATACAATGAGCAGTTCTTC. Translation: CASIPTGYNEQFF.

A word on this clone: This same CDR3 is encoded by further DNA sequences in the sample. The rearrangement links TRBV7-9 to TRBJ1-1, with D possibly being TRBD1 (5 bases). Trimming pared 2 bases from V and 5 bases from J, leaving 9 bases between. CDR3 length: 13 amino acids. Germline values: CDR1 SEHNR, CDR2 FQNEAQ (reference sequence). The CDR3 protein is CASSLTGGTEAFF. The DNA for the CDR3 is TGTGCCAGCAGCTTAACGGGGGGGACTGAAGCTTTCTTT.